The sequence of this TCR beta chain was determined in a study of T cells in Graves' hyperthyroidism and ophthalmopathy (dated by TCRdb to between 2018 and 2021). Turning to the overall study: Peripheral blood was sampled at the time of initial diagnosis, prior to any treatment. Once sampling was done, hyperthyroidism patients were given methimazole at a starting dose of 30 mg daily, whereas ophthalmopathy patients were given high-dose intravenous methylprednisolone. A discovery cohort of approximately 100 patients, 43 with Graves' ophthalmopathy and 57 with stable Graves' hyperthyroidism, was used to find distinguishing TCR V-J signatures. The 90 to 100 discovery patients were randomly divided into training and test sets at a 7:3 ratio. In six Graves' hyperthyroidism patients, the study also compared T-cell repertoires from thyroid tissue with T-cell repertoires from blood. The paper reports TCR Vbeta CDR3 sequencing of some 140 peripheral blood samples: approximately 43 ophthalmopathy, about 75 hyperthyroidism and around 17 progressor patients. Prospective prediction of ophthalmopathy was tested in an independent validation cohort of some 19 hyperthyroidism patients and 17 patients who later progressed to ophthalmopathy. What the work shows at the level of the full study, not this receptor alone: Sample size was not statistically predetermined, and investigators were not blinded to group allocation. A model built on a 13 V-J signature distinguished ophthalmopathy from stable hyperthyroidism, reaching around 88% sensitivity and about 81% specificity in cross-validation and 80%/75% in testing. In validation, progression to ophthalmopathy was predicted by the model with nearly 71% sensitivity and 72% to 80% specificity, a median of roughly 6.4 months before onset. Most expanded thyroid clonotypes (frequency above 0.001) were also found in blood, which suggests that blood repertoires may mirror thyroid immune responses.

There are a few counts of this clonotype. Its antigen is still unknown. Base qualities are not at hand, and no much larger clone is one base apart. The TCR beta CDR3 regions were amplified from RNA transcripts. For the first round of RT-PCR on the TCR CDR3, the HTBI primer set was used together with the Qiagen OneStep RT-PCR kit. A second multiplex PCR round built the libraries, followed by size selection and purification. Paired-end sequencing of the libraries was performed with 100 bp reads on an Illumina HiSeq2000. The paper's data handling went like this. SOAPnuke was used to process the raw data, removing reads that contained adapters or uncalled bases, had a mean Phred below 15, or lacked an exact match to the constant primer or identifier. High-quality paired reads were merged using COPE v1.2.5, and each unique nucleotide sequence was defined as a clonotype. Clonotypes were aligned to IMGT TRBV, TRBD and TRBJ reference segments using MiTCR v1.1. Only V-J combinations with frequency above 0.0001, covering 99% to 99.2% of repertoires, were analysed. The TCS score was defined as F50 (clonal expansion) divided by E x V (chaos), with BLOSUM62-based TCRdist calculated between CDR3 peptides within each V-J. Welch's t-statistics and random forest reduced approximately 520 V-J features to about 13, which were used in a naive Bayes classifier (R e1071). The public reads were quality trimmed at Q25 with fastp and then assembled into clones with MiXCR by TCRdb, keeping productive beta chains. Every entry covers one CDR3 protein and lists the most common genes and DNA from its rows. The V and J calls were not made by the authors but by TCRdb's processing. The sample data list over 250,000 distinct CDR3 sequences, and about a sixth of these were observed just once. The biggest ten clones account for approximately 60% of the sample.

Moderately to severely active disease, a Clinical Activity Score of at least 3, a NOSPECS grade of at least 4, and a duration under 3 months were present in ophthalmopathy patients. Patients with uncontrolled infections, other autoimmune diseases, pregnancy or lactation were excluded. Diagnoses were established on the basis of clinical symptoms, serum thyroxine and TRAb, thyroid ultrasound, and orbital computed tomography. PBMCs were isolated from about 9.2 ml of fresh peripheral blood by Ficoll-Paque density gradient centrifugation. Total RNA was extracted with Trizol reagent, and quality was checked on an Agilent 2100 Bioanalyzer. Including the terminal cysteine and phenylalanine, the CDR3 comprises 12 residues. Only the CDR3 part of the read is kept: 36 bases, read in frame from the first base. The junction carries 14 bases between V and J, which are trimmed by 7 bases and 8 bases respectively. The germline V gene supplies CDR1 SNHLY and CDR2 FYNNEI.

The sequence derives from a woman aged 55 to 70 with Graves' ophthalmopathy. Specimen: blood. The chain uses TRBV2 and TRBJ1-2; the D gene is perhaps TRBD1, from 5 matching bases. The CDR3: CASTVGGLGYTF. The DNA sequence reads TGTGCCAGCACCGTCGGGGGACTCGGCTACACCTTC.